These 8 T cell receptor beta chains share one sample of origin, sequenced in a study of regulatory T cells in long-lasting Graves disease. Arm-PCR of CDR3 regions and iRepertoire HTBI primers were used to build TCR beta libraries. TCRdb redid the calling of the multiplex PCR reads with MiXCR, one entry per CDR3 protein. The sample contains 400,000 to 550,000 distinct CDR3 sequences, around 14% of which appear only once. The time point was: newly diagnosed GD, antithyroid drugs for less than 3 months. The TCR library was made from RNA extracted from PBMCs. These same records also appear under a second study, on T cells in Graves' hyperthyroidism and ophthalmopathy.

The sequenced sample was peripheral blood mononuclear cells (PBMCs), obtained at new diagnosis, from a patient treated with antithyroid drugs. Receptors originate from a woman in her twenties or thirties with Graves disease.

In its sample, this clonotype was seen a few times. One junction end does not reproduce the germline sequence, and a read error may be involved. The J gene is TRBJ1-2, the V gene TRBV18; D is uncertain. Germline V gives CDR1 KGHSH, CDR2 LQKENI. This CDR3 spans 13 amino acids. CDR3 protein: CASPPKSIHGYTF. CDR3 coding DNA: TGTGCCAGCCCACCAAAGAGCATCCATGGCTACACCTTC.

This clonotype occurred many times. The chain couples TRBV20-1 to TRBJ1-1; no definite D call. CDR1 DFQATT and CDR2 SNEGSKA come from the germline V gene (reference sequence). This CDR3 has 13 amino acids. V was pared by 0 bases and J by 3 bases, with 8 bases between. In DNA, the CDR3 is TGCAGTGCTAGAGATTCGGAGCACACTGAAGCTTTCTTT. It specifies CSARDSEHTEAFF.

This rearrangement joins TRBV20-1 to TRBJ2-7; a weak D match, TRBD2 (8 bases). V was trimmed by 5 bases and J by 9 bases, leaving 26 bases between them. The CDR3 length is 15 residues. In germline, CDR1 is DFQATT, CDR2 SNEGSKA (reference sequence). The CDR3 loop reads CSAGGGAGVQGGQYF. As DNA, the CDR3 is TGCAGTGCTGGAGGGGGAGCGGGAGTCCAGGGGGGGCAGTACTTC.

This clonotype was picked up a small number of times. This rearrangement joins TRBV27 to TRBJ2-1; D may correspond to TRBD1 or TRBD2 (9 bases each). Germline-derived CDR1 and CDR2 are MNHEY and SMNVEV (reference sequence). Trimming shortened V by 10 bases and J by 8 bases, and 36 bases separated the two germline ends. This CDR3 comprises 19 residues. CDR3: CATRARDRDSGLAFHEQFF. For the CDR3, the DNA is TGTGCCACCAGAGCCCGGGACAGGGATTCAGGACTAGCGTTCCATGAGCAGTTCTTC.

Ten or more counts support this clonotype. This rearrangement joins TRBV11-2 to TRBJ1-1, with unresolved D. This CDR3 is built from 13 residues. Germline CDR1 reads SGHAT; CDR2 reads FQNNGV. Trimming took 0 bases from V and 2 from J, leaving 4 bases between them. CDR3 sequence reads: CASSLEINTEAFF. CDR3 DNA sequence: TGTGCCAGCAGCTTAGAGATAAACACTGAAGCTTTCTTT. The full variable domain, in which reference TRBV11-2 and TRBJ1-1 provide the parts outside the CDR3, is EAGVAQSPRYKIIEKRQSVAFWCNPISGHATLYWYQQILGQGPKLLIQFQNNGVVDDSQLPKDRFSAERLKGVDSTLKIQPAKLEDSAVYLCASSLEINTEAFFGQGTRLTVV.

This clonotype was recorded a few times. V and J are TRBV6-1 and TRBJ2-7; the match to TRBD2 covers 7 bases. Germline V gene sequence: CDR1 MNHNS, CDR2 SASEGT. V lost 7 bases and J lost 1; bases outside the gene matches: 10. The CDR3 loop spans 15 amino acids. The CDR3 spells CASTLQASGSYEQYF. The CDR3 DNA sequence: TGTGCCAGCACCCTACAGGCTAGCGGTTCCTACGAGCAGTACTTC.

This clonotype was seen ten or more times. The V call is TRBV6-1, the J call TRBJ2-3; 15 nucleotides agree with TRBD2. The CDR3 runs to 18 residues. The germline V gene encodes CDR1 MNHNS and CDR2 SASEGT. V shed 8 bases and J 9 bases; nucleotides not matched to a gene: 18. CDR3: CASFPLGGLAGGPLTQYF. The DNA of the CDR3 is TGTGCCAGCTTCCCCTTGGGAGGACTAGCGGGAGGGCCGTTGACGCAGTATTTT.

This clonotype was counted only a few times. The rearrangement uses TRBV20-1 and TRBJ2-3; D is perhaps TRBD2 (5 bases). The ends were cut back, 3 bases at V and 0 bases at J, with 13 bases in the middle. This CDR3 has 15 amino acids. Germline values: CDR1 DFQATT, CDR2 SNEGSKA (reference sequence). The CDR3 DNA reads TGCAGTGCTAGCCTTTTAGCGATAAGCACAGATACGCAGTATTTT. Translation: CSASLLAISTDTQYF.